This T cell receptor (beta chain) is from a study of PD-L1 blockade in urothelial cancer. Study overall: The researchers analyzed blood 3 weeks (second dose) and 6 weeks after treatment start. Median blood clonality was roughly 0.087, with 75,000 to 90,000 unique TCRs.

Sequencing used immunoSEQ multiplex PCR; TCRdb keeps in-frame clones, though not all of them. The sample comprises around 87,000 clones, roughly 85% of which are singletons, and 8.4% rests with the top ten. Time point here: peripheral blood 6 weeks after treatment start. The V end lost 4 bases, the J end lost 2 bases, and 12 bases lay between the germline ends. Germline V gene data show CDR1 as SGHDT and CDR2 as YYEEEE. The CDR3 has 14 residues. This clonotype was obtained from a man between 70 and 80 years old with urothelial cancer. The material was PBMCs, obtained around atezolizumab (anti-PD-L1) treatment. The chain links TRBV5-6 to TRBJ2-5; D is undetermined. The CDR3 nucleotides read TGTGCCAGCAGCCCCTTTCGAGTTCAAGAGACCCAGTACTTC. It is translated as CASSPFRVQETQYF.